These 21 T cell receptor beta chains were sequenced from one sample in a study of graft-versus-host responses after intestinal transplantation. Sequencing used immunoSEQ multiplex PCR; TCRdb keeps in-frame clones, though not all of them. The sample yields approximately 78,000 clones, around 90% seen once. The antigens for these receptors are not known. The sample in question was unstimulated CD8+ T cells sorted from spleen or lymph node cells, obtained before transplant. These receptors were obtained from a human donor who was the organ donor for an intestinal transplant.

The sample holds one count of this clone. V usage is TRBV6-5 and J usage is TRBJ2-2; D tentatively fits TRBD1 or TRBD2 (5 bases each). The CDR3 is 14 residues long. Between the trimmed V and J ends, which lost 5 bases and 4 bases, there was a span of 11 bases. Germline V gives CDR1 MNHEY, CDR2 SVGAGI. CDR3 loop: CASSEGDPTGELFF. CDR3 coding DNA: TGTGCCAGCAGTGAAGGGGACCCCACCGGGGAGCTGTTTTTT.

CDR3 coding DNA: TGCGCCAGCAGCCACGTCGGGGCAGAGTCATCACCCCTCCACTTT. It translates to CASSHVGAESSPLHF. The chain employs TRBV4-1 and TRBJ1-6, with a possible D match to TRBD1 (5 bases). Germline CDR1 MGHRA, CDR2 YSYEKL. The CDR3 extends over 15 amino acids. The ends were cut back, 3 bases at V and 10 bases at J, with 16 bases in the middle.

V is TRBV7-9 and J is TRBJ2-3; D is unclear. Germline V lookup: CDR1 SEHNR, CDR2 FQNEAQ (reference sequence). With 5 bases removed from V and 2 bases from J, the gap between germline ends came to 8 bases. There are 13 residues in the CDR3. The CDR3 protein is CASSTAYTDTQYF. The CDR3 nucleotides are TGTGCCAGCAGCACCGCCTACACAGATACGCAGTATTTT.

The V call is TRBV19, the J call TRBJ2-4; no clear D gene. Germline-derived CDR1 and CDR2 are LNHDA and SQIVND (reference sequence). The CDR3 has 17 amino acids. Deletions cut 4 bases from V and 6 bases from J, with 22 bases between. Here the CDR3 reads CASSTVGGFTPLNIQYF. For the CDR3, the DNA is TGTGCCAGTAGTACCGTCGGCGGTTTCACTCCTTTAAACATTCAGTACTTC.

This chain uses TRBV5-4 with TRBJ2-5, with D uncertain. V was shortened by 4 bases and J by 7 bases, with 14 bases between the two germline ends. Germline CDR1 and CDR2: SGHNT and YYREEE (reference sequence). The CDR3 contains 13 residues. The CDR3 nucleotides are TGTGCCAGCAGCCCGACGAGAACGAGGACCCAGTACTTC. As protein: CASSPTRTRTQYF.

The V gene is TRBV13, the J gene TRBJ2-5; D tentatively fits TRBD1 or TRBD2 (6 bases each). The germline V gene encodes CDR1 PRHDT and CDR2 FYEKMQ (reference sequence). This CDR3 comprises 16 residues. The V gene lost 5 bases and the J gene lost 5 bases, with 21 bases spanning the gap. The CDR3 DNA is TGTGCCAGCAGCCCGAGAAGTGGGGGGCCCTTCGAGACCCAGTACTTC. Translating it yields CASSPRSGGPFETQYF.

This clone was seen just once. Written as DNA, the CDR3 is TGTGCCAGCAGTTTGACAGGGGGGGATCAGCCCCAGCATTTT. Translated: CASSLTGGDQPQHF. The chain has TRBV28 and TRBJ1-5; 9 positions agree with TRBD1. J gave up 5 bases and V 3 bases, and 2 bases lay outside the gene matches. The CDR3 sequence is 14 residues long. Germline V gene sequence: CDR1 MDHEN, CDR2 SYDVKM. The variable domain in full, with the rest retrieved from reference TRBV28 and TRBJ1-5, is DVKVTQSSRYLVKRTGEKVFLECVQDMDHENMFWYRQDPGLGLRLIYFSYDVKMKEKGDIPEGYSVSREKKERFSLILESASTNQTSMYLCASSLTGGDQPQHFGDGTRLSIL.

This clone turned up a few times. Germline and junction disagree at one end, which may indicate a read error. This rearrangement joins TRBV4-1 to TRBJ2-7, with D hard to call. Germline lookup yields CDR1 MGHRA and CDR2 YSYEKL. The CDR3 consists of 14 residues. The CDR3 region is CASSKEWGYYEQYF. The CDR3 DNA is TGCGCCAGCAGCAAAGAGTGGGGTTACTACGAGCAGTACTTC.

The CDR3 DNA reads TGTGCCAGTAGTATAGAAGAGGACAGGATACAACCGGAGCAGTTCTTC. As protein: CASSIEEDRIQPEQFF. The V gene is TRBV19, the J gene TRBJ2-1, with 7 bases lining up with TRBD1. The CDR3 has 16 residues. With V trimmed by 0 bases and J by 10 bases, 12 bases remained unmatched. CDR1 is LNHDA and CDR2 is SQIVND in the germline V gene (reference sequence).

This rearrangement joins TRBV9 to TRBJ2-3; D is ambiguous. V was cut by 0 bases and J by 2 bases, with 13 bases left in between. CDR3 length: 16 residues. Germline CDR1 and CDR2: SGDLS and YYNGEE. CDR3 loop: CASSVAGFSDTDTQYF. The CDR3 DNA follows: TGTGCCAGCAGCGTAGCTGGGTTTTCAGACACAGATACGCAGTATTTT.

This rearrangement joins TRBV7-7 to TRBJ2-5, with TRBD1 matching over 10 bases. CDR3 length: 15 residues. V lost 5 bases and J lost 5; bases outside the gene matches: 8. Germline loops: CDR1 SSHAT, CDR2 FNYEAQ (reference sequence). CDR3 bases: TGTGCCAGCAGCGCAGGGACAGGGGTTGGGGAGACCCAGTACTTC. This encodes CASSAGTGVGETQYF.

This clone was counted only a few times. The chain combines TRBV7-2 with TRBJ2-7; D unclear. The CDR3 is 14 amino acids. V shed 5 bases and J shed 2 bases, with 13 bases lying between them. Germline assignment: CDR1 SGHTA and CDR2 FQGNSA. Written as DNA, the CDR3 is TGTGCCAGCAGCGATCAACGGCTTCCCTACGAGCAGTACTTC. Its protein product is CASSDQRLPYEQYF.

This clone was picked up many times. The chain carries TRBV6-1 and TRBJ2-3; 9 bases are shared with TRBD2. This CDR3 has 15 residues. CDR1 MNHNS and CDR2 SASEGT come from the germline V gene. V lost 1 base and J lost 4; bases outside the gene matches: 3. CDR3 in amino acids: CASSEGRGGADTQYF. CDR3 coding DNA: TGTGCCAGCAGTGAAGGCCGCGGGGGGGCAGATACGCAGTATTTT.

The genes are TRBV6-1 and TRBJ1-2; D is unclear. The length of the CDR3 is 13 residues. Germline V gene sequence: CDR1 MNHNS, CDR2 SASEGT. Trimming pared 3 bases from V and 2 bases from J, leaving 7 bases between. CDR3 region: CASSESENYGYTF. The CDR3 nucleotides read TGTGCCAGCAGTGAGTCAGAAAACTATGGCTACACCTTC.

The CDR3 DNA reads as TGTGCCAGTAGTATCCTTGGGACAGGGGGAGGGCAAGAGACCCAGTACTTC. Translated: CASSILGTGGGQETQYF. The chain uses TRBV19 and TRBJ2-5; TRBD1 matches 11 bases. V trimming: 3 bases; J trimming: 2 bases; junction bases outside the gene matches: 8. The germline CDR1 and CDR2 sequences are LNHDA and SQIVND (reference sequence). The CDR3 sequence is 17 residues long. Full variable domain (missing parts from reference TRBV19 and TRBJ2-5): DGGITQSPKYLFRKEGQNVTLSCEQNLNHDAMYWYRQDPGQGLRLIYYSQIVNDFQKGDIAEGYSVSREKKESFPLTVTSAQKNPTAFYLCASSILGTGGGQETQYFGPGTRLLVL.

This chain joins TRBV7-8 and TRBJ1-5; D not certain. The CDR3 extends over 16 amino acids. Germline V lookup: CDR1 SGHVS, CDR2 FQNEAQ. Trimming removed 1 base from V and 5 bases from J, with 15 bases in between. The CDR3 DNA reads as TGTGCCAGCAGCTTAGAGTCGGCAGGCTCTTATCAGCCCCAGCATTTT. Protein product: CASSLESAGSYQPQHF. The whole variable domain, remainder taken from reference TRBV7-8 and TRBJ1-5, is GAGVSQSPRYKVAKRGQDVALRCDPISGHVSLFWYQQALGQGPEFLTYFQNEAQLDKSGLPSDRFFAERPEGSVSTLKIQRTQQEDSAVYLCASSLESAGSYQPQHFGDGTRLSIL.

The V gene is TRBV19, the J gene TRBJ1-1, with 8 bases aligning to TRBD1. V trimming: 2 bases; J trimming: 5 bases; junction bases outside the gene matches: 13. CDR1 LNHDA and CDR2 SQIVND come from the germline V gene (reference sequence). CDR3 size: 17 residues. CDR3 DNA: TGTGCCAGTAGTATAAGGACAGGGCAAGGTTTGGAGACTGAAGCTTTCTTT. This codes for CASSIRTGQGLETEAFF.

The V call is TRBV5-1, the J call TRBJ2-5, with 10 bases that match TRBD1. J lost 1 base, V lost 0 bases, and 3 bases had no gene match. There are 16 residues in the CDR3. Germline values: CDR1 SGHRS, CDR2 YFSETQ. CDR3 region: CASSLADRGAQETQYF. CDR3 DNA sequence: TGCGCCAGCAGCTTGGCGGACAGGGGGGCCCAAGAGACCCAGTACTTC.

The chain employs TRBV7-6 and TRBJ2-5; D is unclear. Trimming pared 2 bases from V and 1 base from J, leaving 11 bases between. Germline V gene data show CDR1 as SGHVS and CDR2 as FNYEAQ. This CDR3 is built from 15 residues. The DNA of the CDR3 is TGTGCCAGCAGCTTATCTGGTGGGCTCCAAGAGACCCAGTACTTC. This sequence encodes CASSLSGGLQETQYF.

This clone was found a few times. V and J are TRBV4-2 and TRBJ1-6; TRBD1 matches at 9 bases. CDR3 size: 17 residues. Unmatched junction bases numbered 11, after V lost 5 bases and J lost 6 bases. Germline V gene data show CDR1 as LGHNA and CDR2 as YNFKEQ. CDR3 amino acids: CASSLIRDRELNSPLHF. In nucleotides, the CDR3 is TGTGCCAGCAGCTTAATCCGGGACAGGGAGCTTAATTCACCCCTCCACTTT.

This chain connects TRBV27 to TRBJ2-1, with a possible D match to TRBD1 (5 bases). CDR3 length: 14 amino acids. Trimming cost V 7 bases and J 8 bases, with 18 bases left between them. CDR1 is MNHEY and CDR2 is SMNVEV in the germline V gene (reference sequence). CDR3 nucleotides: TGTGCCAGCAATCCCCGGATAGGGGTAGATGAGCAGTTCTTC. This encodes CASNPRIGVDEQFF.